Sequencing of this T cell receptor beta chain was carried out in a study of blood T cell repertoires in COVID-19. Study background: Sites across the United States, Italy and Spain contributed samples from acute and convalescent COVID-19.

The participants were between about 18 and 89 years old and came from under 25 US areas. Which cohort a participant joined came from the clinical history participants gave. Those designated as exposed participants met a COVID-19 case within 2 weeks before study entry. Germline loops: CDR1 SGHRS, CDR2 YFSETQ. Unmatched junction bases numbered 9, after V lost 2 bases and J lost 0 bases. The CDR3 contains 17 residues. TCRdb's table, derived via immunoSEQ multiplex PCR, lists solely in-frame clones and lacks some. The sample has around 140,000 clones; approximately 90% are singletons. This TCR came from a woman aged 35 to 49 who had been exposed to COVID-19. The chain carries TRBV5-1 and TRBJ1-1; 8 positions match TRBD1. Sequencing was carried out using PBMCs or T cells enriched from blood (not recorded which). The CDR3 spells CASSFGVPGGMNTEAFF. CDR3 coding DNA: TGCGCCAGCAGCTTTGGGGTTCCAGGGGGCATGAACACTGAAGCTTTCTTT.